This entry lists 15 T cell receptor beta chains sequenced from one sample in a study of blood T cell repertoires in COVID-19. The assay was immunoSEQ multiplex PCR, and TCRdb's table has in-frame clones only and misses some. The profile shows around 81,000 clones, approximately 84% of them singletons. The specimen was peripheral blood. Every receptor here comes from a human donor in a cohort sampled during active COVID-19.

This clone has only one observation. The chain has TRBV7-9 and TRBJ2-2; 7 positions agree with TRBD1. Germline CDR1 reads SEHNR; CDR2 reads FQNEAQ (reference sequence). J lost 1 base, V lost 7 bases, and 9 bases had no gene match. This CDR3 is built from 16 residues. CDR3: CASTPKQGRNTGELFF. CDR3 in DNA: TGTGCCAGCACTCCAAAACAGGGGAGGAACACCGGGGAGCTGTTTTTT.

The chain uses TRBV7-9 and TRBJ1-1, with D possibly matching TRBD1 (5 bases). V was shortened by 7 bases and J by 1 base, with 19 bases between the two germline ends. CDR1 SEHNR and CDR2 FQNEAQ come from the germline V gene (reference sequence). The CDR3 extends over 16 amino acids. The CDR3: CASISVRGVENTEAFF. The CDR3 coding sequence is TGTGCCAGCATCTCCGTCCGGGGGGTAGAGAACACTGAAGCTTTCTTT.

The chain recombines TRBV5-1 with TRBJ2-7; TRBD2 matches at 8 bases. This CDR3 has 16 residues. Germline lookup yields CDR1 SGHRS and CDR2 YFSETQ. The V segment lost 4 bases and the J segment 3 bases; nucleotides outside the gene matches: 12. CDR3 residues: CASSQRTSPERYEQYF. In nucleotides, the CDR3 is TGCGCCAGCAGCCAACGGACTAGCCCAGAGCGCTACGAGCAGTACTTC.

The J gene is TRBJ1-1, the V gene TRBV12-3 or TRBV12-4, with 7 bases lining up with TRBD1. The CDR3 has 13 amino acids. V lost 11 bases, J lost 0 bases, and 6 bases stayed unmatched. CDR3 DNA: TGTGCCTCGGACAGGTTGATGAACACTGAAGCTTTCTTT. The encoded protein is CASDRLMNTEAFF.

This sequence joins TRBV19 and TRBJ1-4; no definite D call. The CDR3 length is 15 residues. Germline-derived CDR1 and CDR2 are LNHDA and SQIVND (reference sequence). Trimming stripped 3 bases from V and 0 bases from J, with 8 bases between. The CDR3, as DNA: TGTGCCAGTAGTATCCTGAGTGCAACTAATGAAAAACTGTTTTTT. It is translated as CASSILSATNEKLFF.

This chain uses TRBV7-8 with TRBJ1-2; TRBD1 agrees at 12 bases. CDR1 and CDR2 (germline): SGHVS, FQNEAQ. This CDR3 contains 16 residues. Trimming at V came to 0 bases and at J to 8 bases, leaving 7 bases not matched to a gene. CDR3 amino acids: CASSLAGTGGVGGYTF. CDR3 coding DNA: TGTGCCAGCAGCTTAGCTGGGACAGGGGGCGTGGGAGGCTACACCTTC. The complete variable domain, with remaining parts taken from reference TRBV7-8 and TRBJ1-2, reads GAGVSQSPRYKVAKRGQDVALRCDPISGHVSLFWYQQALGQGPEFLTYFQNEAQLDKSGLPSDRFFAERPEGSVSTLKIQRTQQEDSAVYLCASSLAGTGGVGGYTFGSGTRLTVV.

The CDR3 reads CASSLEGWARNEKLFF. The CDR3 DNA sequence: TGTGCCAGCAGCTTAGAGGGTTGGGCCAGAAATGAAAAACTGTTTTTT. The chain recombines TRBV11-2 with TRBJ1-4; D not resolved. V gave up 0 bases and J gave up 5 bases, with 13 bases separating them. The V gene's germline CDR1 is SGHAT and CDR2 FQNNGV. The CDR3 is 16 amino acids.

The gene calls are TRBV7-9 and TRBJ2-5, with 11 bases lining up with TRBD2. V dropped 5 bases and J dropped 3; count of bases not matched to a gene: 8. The CDR3 covers 16 residues. The germline V gene encodes CDR1 SEHNR and CDR2 FQNEAQ (reference sequence). CDR3 amino acids: CASSPPSGGRKETQYF. CDR3 DNA sequence: TGTGCCAGCAGCCCCCCTAGCGGGGGGCGAAAAGAGACCCAGTACTTC.

CDR3 sequence reads: CASSPTGSGTEAFF. CDR3 DNA: TGTGCCAGCAGCCCCACAGGGTCGGGAACTGAAGCTTTCTTT. The chain links TRBV3-1 (or the pseudogene TRBV3-2) to TRBJ1-1; D possibly corresponds to TRBD1 (6 bases). Trimming pared 4 bases from V and 5 bases from J, leaving 14 bases between. The CDR3 spans 14 residues. Germline V lookup: CDR1 LGHDT, CDR2 YNNKEL (reference sequence).

Only one count was recorded for this clone. The chain uses TRBV19 and TRBJ2-7, with TRBD1 as a possible D gene (5 bases). The ends were cut back, 2 bases at V and 4 bases at J, with 12 bases in the middle. The CDR3 consists of 14 residues. Germline CDR1 LNHDA, CDR2 SQIVND (reference sequence). The CDR3, as DNA: TGTGCCAGTAGTATAATTGGCAGGGAATACGAGCAGTACTTC. The encoded protein is CASSIIGREYEQYF.

This chain connects TRBV5-1 to TRBJ2-2; 11 nucleotides agree with TRBD1. This CDR3 spans 15 amino acids. Germline values: CDR1 SGHRS, CDR2 YFSETQ. The J segment lost 6 bases and the V segment lost 1 base, leaving 2 bases of the junction unmatched. CDR3 sequence (DNA): TGCGCCAGCAGCTTGAGGGGACAGGGGGCCGGGGAGCTGTTTTTT. Translating gives CASSLRGQGAGELFF.

V and J are TRBV4-1 and TRBJ2-3, with 9 positions matching TRBD2. Germline trimming cut 0 bases from V and 0 bases from J; bases unmatched to any gene: 7. The CDR3 runs 18 residues. CDR1 is MGHRA, CDR2 YSYEKL, per germline. This CDR3 is CASSQDLLAGTSTDTQYF. In nucleotides, the CDR3 is TGCGCCAGCAGCCAAGATCTGCTAGCGGGGACTAGCACAGATACGCAGTATTTT.

The genes are TRBV5-1 and TRBJ1-2, with D perhaps matching TRBD1 (6 bases). The CDR3 is 14 residues long. Germline V gene sequence: CDR1 SGHRS, CDR2 YFSETQ. The ends were cut back, 0 bases at V and 7 bases at J, with 13 bases in the middle. Here the CDR3 DNA reads TGCGCCAGCAGCTTGGACCCAGGGGTGCGTGGCTACACCTTC. Its protein is CASSLDPGVRGYTF. Drawing the rest from reference TRBV5-1 and TRBJ1-2, the complete variable domain is KAGVTQTPRYLIKTRGQQVTLSCSPISGHRSVSWYQQTPGQGLQFLFEYFSETQRNKGNFPGRFSGRQFSNSRSEMNVSTLELGDSALYLCASSLDPGVRGYTFGSGTRLTVV.

This clone was observed a handful of times. The V and J genes are TRBV12-3 or TRBV12-4 and TRBJ2-7, with TRBD2 as a possible D gene (6 bases). CDR3 length: 13 amino acids. Trimming shortened V by 7 bases and J by 6 bases, and 16 bases separated the two germline ends. The CDR3 DNA sequence: TGTGCCAGCAACTTCGGGACTCCTGGCGAGCAGTACTTC. Residues: CASNFGTPGEQYF.

The chain couples TRBV28 to TRBJ2-7; tentatively, D is TRBD2 (5 bases). Germline V CDR1 and CDR2: MDHEN, SYDVKM. This CDR3 comprises 15 residues. V was shortened by 3 bases and J by 7 bases, with 19 bases between the two germline ends. The CDR3 protein is CASSFRGGPLTEQYF. DNA of the CDR3: TGTGCCAGCAGTTTTCGCGGCGGGCCCCTCACGGAGCAGTACTTC.